The source of this TCR beta chain is a study of T-cell memory formation after mild COVID-19. Study-wide results and caveats: For contracting clones, CD4+ ones sat mainly in CM and EM, CD8+ in EMRA. Whereas later expanders leaned CD4+, clones contracting day 15 to 85 showed a balanced CD4/CD8 makeup.

This clonotype was seen a handful of times. Its antigen is still unknown. TCRdb reprocessed the 5' RACE reads via MiXCR and lists one record per CDR3 protein. The profile covers 150,000 or so distinct CDR3 sequences, with roughly 31% appearing a single time and more than 10% taken by the ten largest. CDR3 length: 14 amino acids. Germline assignment: CDR1 MNHEY and CDR2 SVGAGI. Trimming removed 6 bases from V and 5 bases from J, with 13 bases in between. This clonotype originated in an adult woman who had mild COVID-19 (a few samples of this study predate the infection). Cell type and time point are not known. Sequenced input: PBMCs or a T cell subset sorted from them (not recorded which). The chain recombines TRBV6-5 with TRBJ2-2, with TRBD1 as a possible D gene (6 bases). The chain's CDR3 is CASSRGGTTGELFF. The CDR3, as DNA: TGTGCCAGCAGCCGAGGGGGAACTACCGGGGAGCTGTTTTTT.